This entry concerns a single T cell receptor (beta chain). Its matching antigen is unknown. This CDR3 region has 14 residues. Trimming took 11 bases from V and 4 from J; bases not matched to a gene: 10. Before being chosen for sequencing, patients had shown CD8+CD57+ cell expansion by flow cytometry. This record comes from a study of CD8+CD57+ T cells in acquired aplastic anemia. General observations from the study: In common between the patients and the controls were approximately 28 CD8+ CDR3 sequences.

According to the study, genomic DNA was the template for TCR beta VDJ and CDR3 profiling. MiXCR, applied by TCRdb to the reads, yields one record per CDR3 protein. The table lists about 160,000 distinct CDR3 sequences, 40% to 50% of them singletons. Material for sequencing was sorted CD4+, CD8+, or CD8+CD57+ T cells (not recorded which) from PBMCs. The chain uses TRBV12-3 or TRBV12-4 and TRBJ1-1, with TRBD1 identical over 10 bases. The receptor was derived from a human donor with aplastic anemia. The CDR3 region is CAGLRRTGGTEAFF. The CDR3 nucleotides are TGTGCCGGCCTCCGTAGGACAGGGGGCACTGAAGCTTTCTTT.